The 3 T cell receptor beta chains reported below all come from one sample, sequenced in a study of blood T cell repertoires in COVID-19. Using immunoSEQ multiplex PCR, the repertoire was profiled, and TCRdb retains in-frame clones only, with some absent. The sample carries approximately 170,000 clones, roughly four fifths recorded once. The sample was peripheral blood. The receptors were gathered from a woman in her 70s with COVID-19, enrolled during active disease.

CDR3 region: CASSPREDGYTF. The DNA for the CDR3 is TGTGCCAGCTCACCTCGGGAGGATGGCTACACCTTC. The chain recombines TRBV18 with TRBJ1-2; D unresolved. V lost 3 bases and J 6 bases, leaving 8 bases between the germline ends. The germline CDR1 and CDR2 sequences are KGHSH and LQKENI. The CDR3 runs to 12 residues.

The chain is built from TRBV7-2 and TRBJ1-2; 9 bases are shared with TRBD1. The CDR3 extends over 17 amino acids. With 1 base clipped from V and 5 bases from J, the junction kept 11 bases outside the gene matches. CDR1 and CDR2 (germline): SGHTA, FQGNSA. This chain's CDR3 is CASSLGALRTGEYGYTF. The CDR3 region has the DNA TGTGCCAGCAGCTTAGGAGCGTTGAGGACAGGGGAGTATGGCTACACCTTC.

The CDR3 nucleotides read TGTGCCAGCAGCCTGGCGGCCAGGGGGCGCGTAGAGACTGAAGCTTTCTTT. It codes for CASSLAARGRVETEAFF. The V and J genes are TRBV3-1 (or the pseudogene TRBV3-2) and TRBJ1-1; 8 bases agree with TRBD1. The trim removed 4 bases at V and 5 bases at J, leaving 15 bases unmatched. The CDR3 has 17 amino acids. Germline CDR1 reads LGHDT; CDR2 reads YNNKEL (reference sequence).